One sample yielded the 10 T cell receptor beta chains listed below, sequenced in a study of blood T cell repertoires in COVID-19 (dated by TCRdb to the early 2020s). Library preparation employed the immunoSEQ multiplex PCR assay. As stored in TCRdb, this immuneACCESS dataset retains in-frame rearrangements with V and J assigned. A fraction of the clones does not appear; measured against another copy, unresolved V genes explain less than half of the discrepancy, and the remainder lacks a known reason. Within this sample are 25,000 to 35,000 clones, with 89% of them counted one time only. Of the sample, approximately 50% is held by the ten largest clones. The sequenced sample was peripheral blood. The receptors originated from a human donor with acute or convalescent COVID-19. The donor label of this sample is uncertain.

The chain employs TRBV18 and TRBJ2-7; 8 nucleotides agree with TRBD1. CDR1 and CDR2 from the germline V gene are KGHSH and LQKENI. Germline trimming cut 6 bases from V and 0 bases from J; bases unmatched to any gene: 7. This CDR3 region has 15 residues. This chain's CDR3 is CASSLTGGSSYEQYF. The CDR3 nucleotides read TGTGCCAGCTCGCTAACAGGGGGGAGCTCCTACGAGCAGTACTTC.

This clone was seen once. V gene TRBV5-1 combines with J gene TRBJ2-1, with TRBD2 identical over 7 bases. Germline values: CDR1 SGHRS, CDR2 YFSETQ. V was pared by 5 bases and J by 2 bases, with 4 bases of the junction left unmatched. This CDR3 has 14 residues. The CDR3 here is CASRGLAAYNEQFF. DNA for the CDR3: TGCGCCAGCAGGGGGCTAGCGGCCTACAATGAGCAGTTCTTC.

The chain links TRBV9 to TRBJ2-3, with D unresolved. Trimming took 0 bases from V and 2 from J, leaving 4 bases between them. CDR3 length: 13 residues. CDR1 SGDLS and CDR2 YYNGEE come from the germline V gene. The chain's CDR3 is CASSVATTDTQYF. The CDR3 DNA follows: TGTGCCAGCAGCGTAGCTACCACAGATACGCAGTATTTT.

This clone was seen just once. The chain links TRBV11-1 to TRBJ2-3; the match to TRBD2 covers 12 bases. Trimming cost V 4 bases and J 1 base; bases outside gene matches: 3. This CDR3 is 16 amino acids long. Germline V gene lookup returns CDR1 SGHAT and CDR2 FQDESV (reference sequence). The CDR3 here is CASSWTSGAGTDTQYF. The CDR3, as DNA: TGTGCCAGCAGCTGGACTAGCGGGGCCGGCACAGATACGCAGTATTTT.

With regard to this clone: The CDR3 ends on some other residue instead of the conserved phenylalanine or tryptophan, so this is likely a read error. This chain uses TRBV11-2 with TRBJ1-1; 12 bases are a match to TRBD1. This CDR3 is 14 amino acids long. CDR1 SGHAT and CDR2 FQNNGV come from the germline V gene. Germline trimming cut 2 bases from V and 11 bases from J; bases unmatched to any gene: 6. CDR3: CASSLWGQGASAFL. In nucleotides, the CDR3 is TGTGCCAGCAGCTTATGGGGACAGGGGGCATCGGCTTTCCTT.

J is TRBJ2-5 and V is TRBV7-9; 15 nucleotides align to TRBD2. The V gene end was trimmed by 5 bases and the J gene end by 4 bases; junction bases not matched to a gene: 8. Germline lookup yields CDR1 SEHNR and CDR2 FQNEAQ (reference sequence). This CDR3 is 17 amino acids long. Here the CDR3 reads CASSPDTGLAGGETQYF. The CDR3 bases are TGTGCCAGCAGCCCAGACACGGGACTAGCGGGGGGAGAGACCCAGTACTTC. Looking up the rest from reference TRBV7-9 and TRBJ2-5 gives the full variable domain: DTGVSQNPRHKITKRGQNVTFRCDPISEHNRLYWYRQTLGQGPEFLTYFQNEAQLEKSRLLSDRFSAERPKGSFSTLEIQRTEQGDSAMYLCASSPDTGLAGGETQYFGPGTRLLVL.

The V and J genes are TRBV5-6 and TRBJ1-2, with 10 nucleotides matching TRBD1. The V gene's germline CDR1 is SGHDT and CDR2 YYEEEE. Trimming took 0 bases from V and 8 from J; bases not matched to a gene: 4. The CDR3 totals 14 residues. The CDR3, as DNA: TGTGCCAGCAGCTTGGTGGGACAGGGGAACGGCTACACCTTC. Translating it yields CASSLVGQGNGYTF.

This clone was seen once. This chain joins TRBV24-1 and TRBJ2-1; weak D call: TRBD2 (6 bases). This CDR3 contains 12 residues. V shed 12 bases and J shed 4 bases, with 12 bases lying between them. The germline V gene has CDR1 KGHDR and CDR2 SFDVKD. In DNA, the CDR3 is TGTGCCCCTCCCGGGACTTACAATGAGCAGTTCTTC. Its translation: CAPPGTYNEQFF.

V usage is TRBV25-1 and J usage is TRBJ1-5; D not resolved. CDR1 MGHDK and CDR2 SYGVNS come from the germline V gene. The CDR3 totals 12 residues. V lost 4 bases and J lost 6, with 7 bases in between. The CDR3 region is CASSGGAQPQHF. Here the CDR3 DNA reads TGTGCCAGCAGTGGGGGAGCTCAGCCCCAGCATTTT. Complete variable domain (other parts from reference TRBV25-1 and TRBJ1-5): EADIYQTPRYLVIGTGKKITLECSQTMGHDKMYWYQQDPGMELHLIHYSYGVNSTEKGDLSSESTVSRIRTEHFPLTLESARPSHTSQYLCASSGGAQPQHFGDGTRLSIL.

This clone was recorded once. The rearrangement uses TRBV7-2 and TRBJ1-5, with a weak D call TRBD1 (6 bases). V shed 5 bases and J shed 7 bases, with 18 bases lying between them. The CDR3 sequence is 15 residues long. Germline loops: CDR1 SGHTA, CDR2 FQGNSA. The CDR3 coding sequence is TGTGCCAGCAGCATCGACGGCGACAGGAGCCAGCCCCAGCATTTT. Residues: CASSIDGDRSQPQHF.